These 23 T cell receptor beta chains originate from one sample sequenced in a study of T-cell reconstitution after alpha-beta-depleted transplantation in children. Unique molecular identifiers tagged the TCRbeta library. TCRdb recomputed calls from the PCR reads with MiXCR, one row per CDR3 protein. This sample yields approximately 800,000 distinct CDR3 sequences, of which around 15% are seen a single time; around 4.5% belongs to the top ten. The source was PBMCs, mostly from graft donor cells, collected 360 days after TCRalphabeta/CD19-depleted stem cell transplant. These receptors were taken from a male patient between 5 and 17 years old who had a stem cell transplant for acute lymphoblastic leukemia, so the T cells may come from the graft donor.

This clonotype was seen many times. The gene calls are TRBV12-3 or TRBV12-4 and TRBJ1-6; 7 positions agree with TRBD1. This CDR3 comprises 14 residues. V shed 5 bases and J 7 bases; nucleotides not matched to a gene: 5. Here the CDR3 reads CASSPTGRNSPLHF. DNA of the CDR3: TGTGCCAGCAGTCCGACAGGGAGGAATTCACCCCTCCACTTT.

The J gene is TRBJ2-7, the V gene TRBV12-3 or TRBV12-4, with TRBD2 matching 8 bases. Trimming at V came to 3 bases and at J to 7 bases, leaving 5 bases not matched to a gene. The CDR3 contains 13 residues. The CDR3 loop is CASSLSGGGEQYF. DNA of the CDR3: TGTGCCAGCAGTTTGTCGGGGGGGGGAGAGCAGTACTTC.

The V call is TRBV12-3 or TRBV12-4, the J call TRBJ2-7, with D possibly TRBD2 on 5 matching bases. Trimming took off 11 bases at V and 0 bases at J, with 17 bases between the two ends. The CDR3 length is 14 residues. CDR3 region: CARVAADISYEQYF. Written as DNA, the CDR3 is TGTGCCCGCGTCGCAGCGGATATCTCCTACGAGCAGTACTTC.

The rearrangement joins TRBV19 to TRBJ2-7, with a tentative D call TRBD1 (6 bases). The germline gives CDR1 LNHDA, CDR2 SQIVND (reference sequence). The CDR3 has 14 amino acids. Trimming cost V 8 bases and J 2 bases, with 16 bases left between them. In DNA form, the CDR3 reads TGTGCCAGTTCCAGAGGGACAAAAGCCTACGAGCAGTACTTC. It codes for CASSRGTKAYEQYF. Full variable domain (remainder filled in from reference TRBV19 and TRBJ2-7): DGGITQSPKYLFRKEGQNVTLSCEQNLNHDAMYWYRQDPGQGLRLIYYSQIVNDFQKGDIAEGYSVSREKKESFPLTVTSAQKNPTAFYLCASSRGTKAYEQYFGPGTRLTVT.

This clonotype appeared many times. This chain connects TRBV19 to TRBJ2-2; 9 nucleotides align to TRBD1. V gave up 5 bases and J gave up 14 bases; unmatched junction bases: 6. In germline, CDR1 is LNHDA, CDR2 SQIVND (reference sequence). This CDR3 comprises 12 residues. CDR3 nucleotides: TGTGCCAGTAGTTGGGGGACAGGGAACCTGTTTTTT. Translating gives CASSWGTGNLFF.

V is TRBV7-9 and J is TRBJ2-3, with 11 bases fitting TRBD2. The germline CDR1 and CDR2 sequences are SEHNR and FQNEAQ (reference sequence). Losses at the gene ends were 3 bases for V and 4 bases for J; bases not matched to a gene: 6. This CDR3 region has 16 residues. Here the CDR3 reads CASSFPGTSGSDTQYF. The CDR3 DNA reads as TGTGCCAGCAGCTTCCCGGGGACTAGCGGCTCAGATACGCAGTATTTT.

The chain uses TRBV27 and TRBJ2-3, with D perhaps TRBD1 or TRBD2 (5 bases each). The CDR3 consists of 16 residues. CDR1 MNHEY and CDR2 SMNVEV come from the germline V gene (reference sequence). V lost 3 bases and J lost 0, with 13 bases in between. The CDR3 loop reads CASSFLPGPSTDTQYF. In nucleotides, the CDR3 is TGTGCCAGCAGTTTTCTTCCGGGACCTAGCACAGATACGCAGTATTTT.

This clonotype came up a few times. The V gene is TRBV5-1, the J gene TRBJ2-5; D not resolved. The CDR3 is made up of 14 amino acids. CDR1 SGHRS and CDR2 YFSETQ come from the germline V gene. Trimming stripped 4 bases from V and 2 bases from J, with 12 bases between. This chain's CDR3 is CASSRLSAQETQYF. DNA of the CDR3: TGCGCCAGCAGCCGGTTAAGTGCTCAAGAGACCCAGTACTTC.

In this sample, this clonotype turned up many times. The V call is TRBV2, the J call TRBJ2-1, with 9 bases identical to TRBD2. This CDR3 has 16 amino acids. Germline CDR1 SNHLY, CDR2 FYNNEI. After removal of 8 bases from V and 7 bases from J, the junction contained 15 bases not matched to a gene. This CDR3 is CASHSGTWLAGNEQFF. Written as DNA, the CDR3 is TGTGCCAGCCACAGTGGTACATGGCTAGCGGGGAATGAGCAGTTCTTC.

This clonotype was found a few times. V is TRBV10-2 and J is TRBJ1-1; unclear D gene. The V gene's germline CDR1 is WSHSY and CDR2 SAAADI. V gave up 11 bases and J gave up 4 bases, with 17 bases separating them. The CDR3 spans 13 residues. The CDR3 is CAVHSGGSTEAFF. For the CDR3, the DNA is TGCGCCGTACATTCGGGAGGAAGCACTGAAGCTTTCTTT.

There are many counts of this clonotype. The chain joins TRBV4-1 to TRBJ2-7; D is ambiguous. The CDR3 covers 16 residues. CDR1 MGHRA and CDR2 YSYEKL come from the germline V gene. V lost 0 bases to trimming and J lost 0 bases, with 12 bases between them. CDR3 nucleotides: TGCGCCAGCAGCCAAGAAGAGTGGAAAAGCTCCTACGAGCAGTACTTC. It translates to CASSQEEWKSSYEQYF.

This clonotype was seen ten or more times. V and J are TRBV5-1 and TRBJ2-1, with D uncertain. Trimming took off 0 bases at V and 5 bases at J, with 12 bases between the two ends. CDR1 SGHRS and CDR2 YFSETQ come from the germline V gene. CDR3 length: 15 residues. The CDR3 sequence: CASSLAGLINNEQFF. In DNA, the CDR3 is TGCGCCAGCAGCTTGGCCGGGCTGATCAACAATGAGCAGTTCTTC.

V is TRBV11-3 and J is TRBJ2-1; D not certain. The length of the CDR3 is 13 residues. V lost 2 bases and J 9 bases, leaving 11 bases between the germline ends. The germline gives CDR1 SGHNT, CDR2 YENEEA. The CDR3 is CASSLMYQSEQFF. In nucleotides, the CDR3 is TGTGCCAGCAGCTTAATGTACCAAAGTGAGCAGTTCTTC.

This clonotype was seen a few times. The chain joins TRBV27 to TRBJ2-7; D is ambiguous. The germline V gene encodes CDR1 MNHEY and CDR2 SMNVEV (reference sequence). Trimming removed 2 bases at V and 5 bases at J, with 10 bases between. The CDR3 consists of 13 residues. The CDR3 here is CASSLQGLNEQYF. The CDR3 DNA reads as TGTGCCAGCAGTTTACAAGGGCTGAACGAGCAGTACTTC.

This clonotype was picked up many times. The chain joins TRBV12-3 or TRBV12-4 to TRBJ2-7; D might be TRBD1 or TRBD2, each matching 6 bases. V lost 6 bases and J lost 2, with 14 bases in between. There are 14 residues in the CDR3. CDR3 amino acids: CASSVLRGAYEQYF. DNA of the CDR3: TGTGCCAGCAGCGTTCTGAGGGGGGCCTACGAGCAGTACTTC.

This clonotype was picked up a small number of times. The chain joins TRBV25-1 to TRBJ2-6; the match to TRBD1 covers 11 bases. V was pared by 0 bases and J by 4 bases, with 5 bases of the junction left unmatched. The CDR3 sequence is 18 residues long. The germline V gene has CDR1 MGHDK and CDR2 SYGVNS. The CDR3 DNA reads as TGTGCCAGCAGTGAATATGGGACAGGGGGGGGAGGGGCCAACGTCCTGACTTTC. It translates to CASSEYGTGGGGANVLTF.

This clonotype was picked up a small number of times. The chain recombines TRBV4-1 with TRBJ2-6, with D tentatively TRBD1 (5 bases). Trimming took off 1 base at V and 1 base at J, with 17 bases between the two ends. The CDR3 extends over 19 amino acids. The germline gives CDR1 MGHRA, CDR2 YSYEKL. The CDR3 region has the DNA TGCGCCAGCAGCCAAGGAGGTGGCAGGGCGATATCTGGGGCCAACGTCCTGACTTTC. It codes for CASSQGGGRAISGANVLTF.

This chain links TRBV27 with TRBJ2-7; TRBD2 matches at 13 bases. The CDR3 contains 20 residues. Germline CDR1 and CDR2: MNHEY and SMNVEV (reference sequence). J gave up 3 bases and V 0 bases, and 14 bases lay outside the gene matches. CDR3 sequence reads: CASSLSNPRLAGGRGYEQYF. In nucleotides, the CDR3 is TGTGCCAGCAGTTTATCGAACCCTAGACTAGCGGGAGGTCGGGGCTACGAGCAGTACTTC.

This clonotype was detected many times. The DNA for the CDR3 is TGTGCCAGCAGCTTATCTAGCGGGGGGACCCGGATGCAGTATTTT. This codes for CASSLSSGGTRMQYF. The chain is built from TRBV7-2 and TRBJ2-3; 11 bases match TRBD2. The V gene end was trimmed by 2 bases and the J gene end by 11 bases; junction bases not matched to a gene: 9. CDR3 size: 15 residues. Per germline, CDR1 SGHTA and CDR2 FQGNSA.

The genes are TRBV5-1 and TRBJ2-1; 12 nucleotides line up with TRBD2. V lost 1 base to trimming and J lost 7 bases; unmatched junction nucleotides: 9. Germline CDR1 and CDR2: SGHRS and YFSETQ. The CDR3 sequence is 17 residues long. CDR3 amino acids: CASSLTSGRTFGNEQFF. The CDR3 DNA follows: TGCGCCAGCAGCTTGACTAGCGGGAGGACCTTCGGGAATGAGCAGTTCTTC. The full variable domain, in which reference TRBV5-1 and TRBJ2-1 provide the parts outside the CDR3, is KAGVTQTPRYLIKTRGQQVTLSCSPISGHRSVSWYQQTPGQGLQFLFEYFSETQRNKGNFPGRFSGRQFSNSRSEMNVSTLELGDSALYLCASSLTSGRTFGNEQFFGPGTRLTVL.

This clonotype was observed at least ten times. This chain connects TRBV4-2 to TRBJ2-1; 11 positions agree with TRBD2. Germline V lookup: CDR1 LGHNA, CDR2 YNFKEQ. J gave up 4 bases and V 6 bases, and 5 bases lay outside the gene matches. The CDR3 contains 15 residues. The CDR3 bases are TGTGCCAGCAGGCTTGGGACTAGCGGTTACAATGAGCAGTTCTTC. It yields the protein CASRLGTSGYNEQFF.

This clonotype was recorded at least ten times. J is TRBJ2-7 and V is TRBV24-1; D possibly matches TRBD1 or TRBD2 (6 bases each). The length of the CDR3 is 13 residues. The germline V and J ends were trimmed by 6 bases and 2 bases, with 10 bases remaining between them. Germline loops: CDR1 KGHDR, CDR2 SFDVKD. The CDR3 sequence is CATSNREAYEQYF. The CDR3 bases are TGTGCCACCAGTAACAGGGAGGCCTACGAGCAGTACTTC.

This rearrangement joins TRBV11-2 to TRBJ1-5; D is unclear. This CDR3 has 13 residues. In germline, CDR1 is SGHAT, CDR2 FQNNGV. V was shortened by 2 bases and J by 7 bases, with 9 bases between the two germline ends. CDR3 coding DNA: TGTGCCAGCAGCTTAATGTCGACCCAGCCCCAGCATTTT. Translated, it gives CASSLMSTQPQHF.